A selection of T cell receptor beta chains follows, all from one sample in a study of tumor-infiltrating lymphocytes in primary liver carcinoma. TCRdb called the multiplex PCR reads again in MiXCR, with one record for every CDR3 protein. The sample holds 250,000 to 400,000 distinct CDR3 sequences, 65% seen once. The sample consisted of peripheral blood. Receptors originate from a middle-aged man with primary liver carcinoma and hepatitis B virus infection. The CDR3 runs from the conserved cysteine through the conserved F or W. A D gene is named only where the DNA matches it firmly. Not all rows give a size; the values are once, few, many and, for expanded clones, a class.

-	TRBV28	TRBJ2-6	many	CASSLLGSGANVLTF	TGTGCCAGCAGTTTACTTGGCTCTGGGGCCAACGTCCTGACTTTC
-	TRBV10-3	TRBJ2-3	-	CVISRASPTTDTQYF	TGTGTCATCAGTAGAGCTAGCCCAACAACAGATACGCAGTATTTT
-	TRBV7-8	TRBJ2-2	many	CASSLGGTTGELFF	TGTGCCAGCAGCTTAGGCGGTACTACCGGGGAGCTGTTTTTT
-	TRBV2	TRBJ1-6	-	CARRTGNSPLHF	TGTGCCAGAAGGACGGGAAATTCACCCCTCCACTTT
-	TRBV7-8	TRBJ1-1	-	CASRFLGSRARDTEAFF	TGTGCCAGTAGATTTTTAGGTAGTAGGGCTAGGGACACTGAAGCTTTCTTT
-	TRBV29-1	TRBJ1-2	many	CSVEPGTYGYTF	TGCAGCGTCGAACCAGGGACCTATGGCTACACCTTC
-	TRBV11-2	TRBJ2-3	-	CANSLAKGGLHTQYF	TGTGCCAACAGCTTAGCCAAGGGGGGTCTGCATACGCAGTATTTT
-	TRBV6-2/TRBV6-3	TRBJ2-6	-	CASKGRFPSGANILTF	TGTGCTAGCAAGGGCAGGTTTCCTTCAGGGGCCAACATCCTGACTTTC
-	TRBV4-2	TRBJ2-7	many	CASSPARDYEQYF	TGTGCCAGCAGCCCGGCACGGGACTACGAGCAGTACTTC
-	TRBV29-1	TRBJ2-7	few	CSVGQGRSRREQYF	TGCAGCGTTGGGCAGGGGAGATCAAGGCGCGAGCAGTACTTC
-	TRBV6-2/TRBV6-3	TRBJ2-3	-	CANSYSILLSAIVNTQYF	TGTGCCAACAGTTACTCGATTTTGTTATCAGCGATTGTGAATACGCAGTATTTT
TRBD1	TRBV5-1	TRBJ1-5	-	CASSLTGGENQPQHF	TGCGCCAGCAGCTTGACAGGGGGCGAGAATCAGCCCCAGCATTTT
-	TRBV6-5	TRBJ2-1	many	CASRSRSSYNEQFF	TGTGCCAGCAGGTCCAGGAGCTCCTACAATGAGCAGTTCTTC
-	TRBV12-3/TRBV12-4	TRBJ1-5	-	CASSLDPFLRSGKQPQHF	TGTGCCAGCAGTTTAGACCCTTTTCTCAGGTCTGGGAAACAGCCCCAGCATTTT
-	TRBV4-2	TRBJ1-1	many	CASSPDRENTEAFF	TGTGCCAGCAGCCCCGACCGGGAGAACACTGAAGCTTTCTTT
TRBD1	TRBV6-5	TRBJ2-7	many	CASSPPGQGREQYF	TGTGCCAGCAGCCCCCCCGGACAGGGAAGGGAGCAGTACTTC
-	TRBV30	TRBJ2-7	-	CAGDAVGDEQYF	TGTGCAGGCGACGCGGTTGGGGACGAGCAGTACTTC
-	TRBV7-9	TRBJ1-5	-	CASSPSGSAGQPQHF	TGTGCCAGCAGCCCATCCGGGTCCGCGGGTCAGCCCCAGCATTTT
-	TRBV29-1	TRBJ1-1	many	CSSQVNTEAFF	TGCAGCTCTCAGGTGAACACTGAAGCTTTCTTT
-	TRBV29-1	TRBJ2-5	many	CSVVGTGETQYF	TGCAGCGTTGTAGGGACGGGGGAGACCCAGTACTTC
-	TRBV18	TRBJ1-1	-	CASSPRAGCILGEAFF	TGTGCCAGCTCACCAAGAGCAGGGTGTATACTAGGTGAAGCCTTCTTT
-	TRBV5-1	TRBJ2-6	-	CASCRDANYGANVLTF	TGCGCCAGCTGCCGGGATGCCAACTATGGGGCCAACGTCCTGACTTTC
-	TRBV5-6	TRBJ2-1	-	CASSFRGSSYNEQLF	TGTGCCAGCAGCTTTCGGGGCAGCTCCTACAATGAGCAGCTCTTC
TRBD2	TRBV11-2	TRBJ2-7	-	CTSSSRLAGYEQYF	TGTACCAGCAGCTCAAGACTAGCAGGGTACGAGCAGTACTTC
TRBD1	TRBV11-1	TRBJ2-7	-	CVSSPGGSSYEQYF	TGTGTCAGCAGCCCAGGGGGCTCCTCCTACGAACAGTACTTC
TRBD1	TRBV30	TRBJ1-5	few	CAWSGTGDGQPQHF	TGTGCCTGGAGTGGGACAGGGGATGGACAGCCCCAGCATTTT
TRBD2	TRBV29-1	TRBJ2-1	-	CSTGTNGLDHPYNEQFF	TGCAGCACTGGGACTAACGGGCTGGACCATCCCTACAATGAGCAGTTCTTC
TRBD2	TRBV5-4	TRBJ2-3	-	CASSSSFSGRPTDTQYF	TGTGCCAGCAGCTCATCCTTTAGCGGGAGACCGACAGATACGCAGTATTTT
TRBD1	TRBV28	TRBJ2-7	-	CASRLWGQGPYEQYF	TGTGCCAGCCGCTTATGGGGACAGGGACCCTACGAGCAGTACTTC
TRBD2	TRBV6-1	TRBJ2-7	many	CASSSSGSYEQYF	TGTGCCAGCAGTTCTAGCGGCTCCTACGAGCAGTACTTC
TRBD2	TRBV4-2	TRBJ2-1	many	CASSQERLAGGASREQFF	TGTGCCAGCAGCCAAGAAAGACTAGCGGGAGGAGCATCTCGCGAGCAGTTCTTC
-	TRBV6-1	TRBJ2-3	once	CACSERPDTQYF	TGTGCCTGCAGTGAACGGCCAGATACGCAGTATTTT
-	TRBV6-1	TRBJ1-2	-	CASSTQGYGYTF	TGTGCCAGCAGTACCCAGGGGTATGGCTACACCTTC
-	TRBV11-3	TRBJ2-1	many	CASSGSSYNEQFF	TGTGCCAGCAGCGGTAGCTCCTACAATGAGCAGTTCTTC